The source of this T cell receptor (beta chain) is a study of blood T cell repertoires in COVID-19. About the research overall: PBMCs, B-cell-depleted T cells, or T cells were the source of the cDNA or gDNA that made up the material.

Clones were sequenced by immunoSEQ multiplex PCR, and TCRdb holds only the in-frame ones, with some missing. Here the sample spans tens of thousands of clones, more than 70% being singletons. Trimming left V 6 bases short and J 3 bases short, with 16 bases between. The length of the CDR3 is 16 residues. Looked up from germline, CDR1 is SGHRS and CDR2 is YFSETQ. The material sequenced was peripheral blood. This chain connects TRBV5-1 to TRBJ2-6; no clear D. This TCR derives from a human donor in a cohort sampled during active COVID-19. CDR3 sequence (DNA): TGCGCCAGCACCCCCAGTTCCGGGTATGGGGCCAACGTCCTGACTTTC. It is translated as CASTPSSGYGANVLTF. The whole variable domain, remainder taken from reference TRBV5-1 and TRBJ2-6, is KAGVTQTPRYLIKTRGQQVTLSCSPISGHRSVSWYQQTPGQGLQFLFEYFSETQRNKGNFPGRFSGRQFSNSRSEMNVSTLELGDSALYLCASTPSSGYGANVLTFGAGSRLTVL.